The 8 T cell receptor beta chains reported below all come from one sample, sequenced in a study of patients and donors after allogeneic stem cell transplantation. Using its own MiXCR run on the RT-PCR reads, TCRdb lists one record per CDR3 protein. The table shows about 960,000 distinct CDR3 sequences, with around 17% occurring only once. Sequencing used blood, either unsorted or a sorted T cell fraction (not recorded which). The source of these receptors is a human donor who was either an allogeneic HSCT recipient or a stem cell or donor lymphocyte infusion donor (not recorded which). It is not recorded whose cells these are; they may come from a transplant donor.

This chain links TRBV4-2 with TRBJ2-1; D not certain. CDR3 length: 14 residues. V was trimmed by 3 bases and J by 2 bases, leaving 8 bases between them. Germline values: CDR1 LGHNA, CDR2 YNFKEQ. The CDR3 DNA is TGTGCCAGCAGCCAGAAGACCACCTACAATGAGCAGTTCTTC. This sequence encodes CASSQKTTYNEQFF.

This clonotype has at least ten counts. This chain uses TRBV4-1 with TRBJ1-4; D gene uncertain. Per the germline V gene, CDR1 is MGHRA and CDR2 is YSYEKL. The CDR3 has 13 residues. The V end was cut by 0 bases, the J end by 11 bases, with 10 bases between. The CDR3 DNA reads TGCGCCAGCAGCCAAGACGGGATCACGAAACTGTTTTTT. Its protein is CASSQDGITKLFF.

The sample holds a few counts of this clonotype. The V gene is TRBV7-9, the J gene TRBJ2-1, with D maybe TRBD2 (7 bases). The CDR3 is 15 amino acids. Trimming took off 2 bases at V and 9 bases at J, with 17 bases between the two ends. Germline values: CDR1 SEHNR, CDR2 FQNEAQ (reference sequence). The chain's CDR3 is CASSLNGGAVSEQFF. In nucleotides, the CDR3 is TGTGCCAGCAGCTTAAATGGGGGGGCGGTTAGTGAGCAGTTCTTC.

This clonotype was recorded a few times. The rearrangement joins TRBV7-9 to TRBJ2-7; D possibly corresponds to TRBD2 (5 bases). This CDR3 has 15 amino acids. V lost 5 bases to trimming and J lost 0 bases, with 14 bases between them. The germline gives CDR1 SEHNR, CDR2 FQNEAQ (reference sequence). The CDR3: CASSEGSSLSYEQYF. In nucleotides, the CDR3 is TGTGCCAGCAGCGAGGGAAGCTCTCTCTCCTACGAGCAGTACTTC.

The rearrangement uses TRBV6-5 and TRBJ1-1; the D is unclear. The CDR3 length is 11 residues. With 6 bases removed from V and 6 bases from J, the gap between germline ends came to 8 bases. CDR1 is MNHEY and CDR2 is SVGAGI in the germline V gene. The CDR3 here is CASRSGAEAFF. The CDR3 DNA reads TGTGCCAGCAGATCCGGTGCTGAAGCTTTCTTT.

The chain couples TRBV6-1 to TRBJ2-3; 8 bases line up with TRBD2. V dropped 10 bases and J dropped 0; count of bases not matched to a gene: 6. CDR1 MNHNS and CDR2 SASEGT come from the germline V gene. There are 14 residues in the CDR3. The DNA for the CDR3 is TGTGCCACAAAGCGGGGGCATAGCACAGATACGCAGTATTTT. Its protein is CATKRGHSTDTQYF.

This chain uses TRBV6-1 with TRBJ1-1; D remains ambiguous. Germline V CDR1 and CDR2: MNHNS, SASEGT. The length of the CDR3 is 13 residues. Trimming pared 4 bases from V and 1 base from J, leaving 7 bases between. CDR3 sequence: CASSVAENTEAFF. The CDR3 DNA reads TGTGCCAGCAGTGTCGCGGAGAACACTGAAGCTTTCTTT.

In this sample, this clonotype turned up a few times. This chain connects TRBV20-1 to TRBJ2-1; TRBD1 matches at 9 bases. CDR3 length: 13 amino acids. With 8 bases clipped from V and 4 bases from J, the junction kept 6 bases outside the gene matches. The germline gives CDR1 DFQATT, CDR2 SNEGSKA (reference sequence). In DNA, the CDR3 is TGCAGTCGCGGGACAGGGACTTACAATGAGCAGTTCTTC. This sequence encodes CSRGTGTYNEQFF.